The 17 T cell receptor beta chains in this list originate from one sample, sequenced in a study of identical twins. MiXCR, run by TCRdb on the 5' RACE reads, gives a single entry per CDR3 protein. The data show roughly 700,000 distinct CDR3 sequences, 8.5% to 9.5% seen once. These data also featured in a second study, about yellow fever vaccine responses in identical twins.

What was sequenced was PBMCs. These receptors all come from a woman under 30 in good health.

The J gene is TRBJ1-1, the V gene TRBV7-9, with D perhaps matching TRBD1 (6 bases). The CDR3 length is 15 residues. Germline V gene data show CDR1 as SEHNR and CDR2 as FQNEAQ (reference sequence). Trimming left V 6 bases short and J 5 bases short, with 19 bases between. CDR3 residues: CASSFPTGRSTEAFF. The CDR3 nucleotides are TGTGCCAGCAGTTTTCCCACAGGGAGGAGTACTGAAGCTTTCTTT.

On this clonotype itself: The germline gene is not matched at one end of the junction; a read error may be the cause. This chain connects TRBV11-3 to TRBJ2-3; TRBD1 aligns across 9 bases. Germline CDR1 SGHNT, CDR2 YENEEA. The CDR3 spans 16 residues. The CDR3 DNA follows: TGTGCCAGCAGCGGCACAGGGGGCGTAGGCACAGATACGCAGTTTTTT. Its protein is CASSGTGGVGTDTQFF.

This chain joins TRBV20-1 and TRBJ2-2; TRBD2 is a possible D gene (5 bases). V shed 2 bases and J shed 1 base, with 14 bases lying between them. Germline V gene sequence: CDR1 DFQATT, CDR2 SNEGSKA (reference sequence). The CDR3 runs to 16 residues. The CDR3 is CSARPPGGLNTGELFF. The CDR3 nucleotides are TGCAGTGCTAGACCGCCCGGCGGGCTGAACACCGGGGAGCTGTTTTTT.

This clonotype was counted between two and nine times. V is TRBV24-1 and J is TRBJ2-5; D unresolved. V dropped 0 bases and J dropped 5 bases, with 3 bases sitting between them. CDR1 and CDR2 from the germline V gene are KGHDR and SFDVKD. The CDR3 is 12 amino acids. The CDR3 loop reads CATSDLVETQYF. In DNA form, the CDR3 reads TGTGCCACCAGTGATTTGGTGGAGACCCAGTACTTC.

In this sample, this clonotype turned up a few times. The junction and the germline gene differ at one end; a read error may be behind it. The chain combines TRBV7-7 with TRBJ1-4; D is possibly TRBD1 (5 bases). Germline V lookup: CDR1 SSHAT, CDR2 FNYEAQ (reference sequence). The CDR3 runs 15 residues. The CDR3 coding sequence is TGTGCTAGCAGCGTCGGGACTGCAACTAATGAAAAACTGTTTTTT. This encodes CASSVGTATNEKLFF.

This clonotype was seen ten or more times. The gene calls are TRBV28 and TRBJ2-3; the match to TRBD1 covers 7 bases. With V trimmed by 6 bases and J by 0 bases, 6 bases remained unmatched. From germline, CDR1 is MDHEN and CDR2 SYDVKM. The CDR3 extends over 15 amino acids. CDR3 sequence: CASSTQGKSTDTQYF. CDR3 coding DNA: TGTGCCAGCAGCACACAGGGGAAAAGCACAGATACGCAGTATTTT. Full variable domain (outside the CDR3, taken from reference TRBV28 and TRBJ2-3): DVKVTQSSRYLVKRTGEKVFLECVQDMDHENMFWYRQDPGLGLRLIYFSYDVKMKEKGDIPEGYSVSREKKERFSLILESASTNQTSMYLCASSTQGKSTDTQYFGPGTRLTVL.

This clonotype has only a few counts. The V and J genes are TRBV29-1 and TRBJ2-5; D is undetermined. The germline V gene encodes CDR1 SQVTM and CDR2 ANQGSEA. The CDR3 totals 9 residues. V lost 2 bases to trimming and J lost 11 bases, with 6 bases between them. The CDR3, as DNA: TGCAGCGTTGAAAGGAAGCAGTACTTC. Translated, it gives CSVERKQYF.

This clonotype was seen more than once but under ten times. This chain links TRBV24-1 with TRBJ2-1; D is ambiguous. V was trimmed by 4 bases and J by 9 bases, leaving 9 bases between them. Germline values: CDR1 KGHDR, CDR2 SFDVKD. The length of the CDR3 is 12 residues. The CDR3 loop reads CATSDPLSEQFF. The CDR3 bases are TGTGCCACCAGTGACCCCCTGAGTGAGCAGTTCTTC.

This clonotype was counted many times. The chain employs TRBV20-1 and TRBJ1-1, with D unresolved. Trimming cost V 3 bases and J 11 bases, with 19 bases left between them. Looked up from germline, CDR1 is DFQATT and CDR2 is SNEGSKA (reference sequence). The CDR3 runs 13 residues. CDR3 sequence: CSARGGRPSMAFF. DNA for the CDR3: TGCAGTGCTAGGGGTGGAAGACCCTCCATGGCTTTCTTT.

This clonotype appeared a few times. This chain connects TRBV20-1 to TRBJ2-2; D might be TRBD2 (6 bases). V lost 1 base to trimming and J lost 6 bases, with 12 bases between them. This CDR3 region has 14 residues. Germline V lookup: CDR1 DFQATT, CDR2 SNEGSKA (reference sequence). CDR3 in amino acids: CSARAGDRPGELFF. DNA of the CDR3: TGCAGTGCTAGAGCGGGGGATAGACCCGGGGAGCTGTTTTTT.

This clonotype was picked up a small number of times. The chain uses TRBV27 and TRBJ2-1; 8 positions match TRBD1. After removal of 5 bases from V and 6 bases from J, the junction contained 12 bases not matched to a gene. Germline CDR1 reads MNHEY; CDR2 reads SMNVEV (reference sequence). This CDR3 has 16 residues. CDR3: CASSTAETGAFNEQFF. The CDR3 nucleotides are TGTGCCAGCAGTACTGCTGAGACAGGGGCCTTCAATGAGCAGTTCTTC.

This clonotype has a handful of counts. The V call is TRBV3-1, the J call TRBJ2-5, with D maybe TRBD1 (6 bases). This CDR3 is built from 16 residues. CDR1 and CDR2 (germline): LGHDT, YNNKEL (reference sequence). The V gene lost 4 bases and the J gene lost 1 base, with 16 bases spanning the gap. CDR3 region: CASSRRPGVLQETQYF. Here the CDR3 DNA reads TGTGCCAGCAGCCGACGTCCAGGGGTCCTCCAAGAGACCCAGTACTTC.

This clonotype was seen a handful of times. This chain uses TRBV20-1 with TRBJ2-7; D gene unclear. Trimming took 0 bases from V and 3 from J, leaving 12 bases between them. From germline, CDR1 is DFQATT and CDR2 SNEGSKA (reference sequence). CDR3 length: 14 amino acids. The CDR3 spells CSARDPGYRYEQYF. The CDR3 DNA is TGCAGTGCTAGAGATCCTGGCTACCGCTACGAGCAGTACTTC.

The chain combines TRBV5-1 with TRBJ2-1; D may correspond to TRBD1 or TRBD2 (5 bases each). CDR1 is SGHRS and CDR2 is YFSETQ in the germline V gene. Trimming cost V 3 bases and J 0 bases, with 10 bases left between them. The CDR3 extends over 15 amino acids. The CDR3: CASSYWDPSYNEQFF. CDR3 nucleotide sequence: TGCGCCAGCAGCTACTGGGACCCCTCCTACAATGAGCAGTTCTTC.

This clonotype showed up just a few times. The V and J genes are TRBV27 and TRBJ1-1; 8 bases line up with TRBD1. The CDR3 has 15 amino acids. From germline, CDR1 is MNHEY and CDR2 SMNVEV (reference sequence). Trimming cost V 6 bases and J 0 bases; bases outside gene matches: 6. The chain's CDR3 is CASRPGQGLNTEAFF. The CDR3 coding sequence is TGTGCCAGCAGGCCCGGACAGGGCTTGAACACTGAAGCTTTCTTT.

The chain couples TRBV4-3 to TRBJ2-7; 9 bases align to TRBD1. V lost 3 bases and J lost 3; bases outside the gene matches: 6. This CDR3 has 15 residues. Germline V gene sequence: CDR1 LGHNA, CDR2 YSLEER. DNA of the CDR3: TGCGCCAGCAGCCAGTCTGGGACAGGGAGCTACGAGCAGTACTTC. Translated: CASSQSGTGSYEQYF.

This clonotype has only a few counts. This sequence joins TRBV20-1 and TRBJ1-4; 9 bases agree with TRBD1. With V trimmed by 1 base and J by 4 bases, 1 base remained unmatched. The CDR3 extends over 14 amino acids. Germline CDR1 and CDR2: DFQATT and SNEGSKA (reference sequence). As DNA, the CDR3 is TGCAGTGCTAGAGTGACAGGGGGTAATGAAAAACTGTTTTTT. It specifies CSARVTGGNEKLFF.